The entry below describes one T cell receptor (beta chain). Original data processing: Reference gene primer amplification gave estimated nucleated cell counts. Data came from immunoSEQ multiplex PCR; TCRdb stores just in-frame clones and leaves some out. That table is the source of V, J and clone size, and D and trimming were worked out from the DNA. Of about 300,000 clones in the sample, around 92% were seen once. The CDR3 is 14 amino acids. Germline CDR1 is KGHDR and CDR2 is SFDVKD. Trimming removed 3 bases at V and 6 bases at J, with 11 bases between. The entry originates in a study of blood T cell repertoires in COVID-19. The wider study: The United States, Italy and Spain provided the acute and convalescent COVID-19 samples.

Seattle participants joined during active infection and were tracked over time. The V and J genes are TRBV24-1 and TRBJ1-5; weak D call: TRBD1 (5 bases). The sample was peripheral blood. This TCR was sampled from a woman aged 25 to 45 with COVID-19, enrolled during active disease. This CDR3 is CATSDGGAGQPQHF. CDR3 nucleotide sequence: TGTGCCACCAGTGATGGAGGGGCGGGTCAGCCCCAGCATTTT.